These T cell receptor beta chains were read from a single sample in a study of T cells in Graves' hyperthyroidism and ophthalmopathy. MiXCR was run by TCRdb on the multiplex PCR reads, yielding one entry per CDR3 protein. The table includes over 700,000 distinct CDR3 sequences, roughly 40% detected once. Sequencing was carried out using blood. Every receptor here comes from a man between 18 and 35 years old with Graves' hyperthyroidism. The CDR3 runs from the conserved cysteine through the conserved F or W. Each record gives: CDR3 protein, V gene, J gene.

CDR3: CASNSQGSGYTF
V: TRBV9
J: TRBJ1-2

CDR3: CASRDRDRASGNTIYF
V: TRBV6-1
J: TRBJ1-3

CDR3: CASSYSSANYGYTF
V: TRBV6-6
J: TRBJ1-2

CDR3: CASAPEDRVGYTF
V: TRBV19
J: TRBJ1-2

CDR3: CASGGTADSPLHF
V: TRBV7-9
J: TRBJ1-6

CDR3: CASSRRGGQGELFF
V: TRBV24-1
J: TRBJ2-2

CDR3: CASSLGVGYEQYF
V: TRBV7-2
J: TRBJ2-7

CDR3: CASGAHFSTEAFF
V: TRBV29-1
J: TRBJ1-1

CDR3: CASSPRGGGSTEAFF
V: TRBV7-9
J: TRBJ1-1

CDR3: CASTGTVNTIYF
V: TRBV12-3/TRBV12-4
J: TRBJ1-3

CDR3: CASSILGQPQHF
V: TRBV19
J: TRBJ1-5

CDR3: CAITTATANTEAF
V: TRBV10-3
J: TRBJ2-6

CDR3: CASRPPGGSGNTIYF
V: TRBV2
J: TRBJ1-3

CDR3: CASSLTGVSEKLFF
V: TRBV27
J: TRBJ1-4

CDR3: CATSRDGGGTDTQYF
V: TRBV15
J: TRBJ2-3

CDR3: CASSQDTSTNEKLFF
V: TRBV4-1
J: TRBJ1-4

CDR3: CASSQEPEGYEQYF
V: TRBV4-1
J: TRBJ2-7

CDR3: CASRDRYDEQYF
V: TRBV2
J: TRBJ2-7

CDR3: CASSAKGAGSYEQYF
V: TRBV7-9
J: TRBJ2-7

CDR3: CASSVEAGPEAFF
V: TRBV25-1
J: TRBJ1-1

CDR3: CASGASRAPGEQYF
V: TRBV5-1
J: TRBJ2-7

CDR3: CASSHWTRGTQETQYF
V: TRBV9
J: TRBJ2-5

CDR3: CASSLLAGGAYVEQYF
V: TRBV7-2
J: TRBJ2-7

CDR3: CAISGEANYGYTF
V: TRBV10-3
J: TRBJ1-2

CDR3: CASSMTEETQYF
V: TRBV19
J: TRBJ2-5

CDR3: CASSYGTANTEAFF
V: TRBV7-9
J: TRBJ1-1

CDR3: CASSPQTGNQPQHF
V: TRBV10-2
J: TRBJ1-5

CDR3: CASSREGTDQPQHF
V: TRBV6-5
J: TRBJ1-5

CDR3: CASSYGDTGELFF
V: TRBV6-5
J: TRBJ2-2

CDR3: CASSLAGQLAFF
V: TRBV5-5
J: TRBJ1-1

CDR3: CSALSGETSYYEQYF
V: TRBV20-1
J: TRBJ2-7

CDR3: CAGSIGLGRQGEAFF
V: TRBV19
J: TRBJ1-1